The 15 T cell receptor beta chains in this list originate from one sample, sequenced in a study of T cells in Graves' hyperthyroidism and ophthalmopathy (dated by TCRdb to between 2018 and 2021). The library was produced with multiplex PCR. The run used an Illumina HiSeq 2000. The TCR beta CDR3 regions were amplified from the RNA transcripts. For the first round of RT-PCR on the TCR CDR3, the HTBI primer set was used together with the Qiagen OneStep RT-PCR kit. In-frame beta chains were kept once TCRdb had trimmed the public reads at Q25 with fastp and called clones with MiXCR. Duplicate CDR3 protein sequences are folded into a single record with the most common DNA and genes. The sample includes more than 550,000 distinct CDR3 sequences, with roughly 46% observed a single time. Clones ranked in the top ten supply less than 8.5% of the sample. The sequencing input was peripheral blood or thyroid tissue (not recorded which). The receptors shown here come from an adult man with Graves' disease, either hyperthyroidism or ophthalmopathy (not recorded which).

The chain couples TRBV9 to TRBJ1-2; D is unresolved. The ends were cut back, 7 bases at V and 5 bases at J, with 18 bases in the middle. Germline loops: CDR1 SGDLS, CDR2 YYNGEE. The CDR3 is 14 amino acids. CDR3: CASSPLSEEYGYTF. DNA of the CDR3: TGTGCCAGCTCACCACTCTCAGAGGAGTATGGCTACACCTTC.

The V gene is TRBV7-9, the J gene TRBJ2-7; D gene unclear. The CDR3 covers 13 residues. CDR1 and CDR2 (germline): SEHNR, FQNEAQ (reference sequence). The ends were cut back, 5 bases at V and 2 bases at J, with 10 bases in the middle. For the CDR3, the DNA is TGTGCCAGCAGCATATCCCCCGCCTACGAGCAGTACTTC. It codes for CASSISPAYEQYF.

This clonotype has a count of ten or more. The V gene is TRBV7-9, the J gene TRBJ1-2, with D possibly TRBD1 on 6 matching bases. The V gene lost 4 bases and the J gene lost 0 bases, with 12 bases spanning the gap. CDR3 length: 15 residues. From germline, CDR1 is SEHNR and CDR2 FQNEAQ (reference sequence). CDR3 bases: TGTGCCAGCAGCTCGACAGGAGAGCCTAACTATGGCTACACCTTC. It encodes CASSSTGEPNYGYTF.

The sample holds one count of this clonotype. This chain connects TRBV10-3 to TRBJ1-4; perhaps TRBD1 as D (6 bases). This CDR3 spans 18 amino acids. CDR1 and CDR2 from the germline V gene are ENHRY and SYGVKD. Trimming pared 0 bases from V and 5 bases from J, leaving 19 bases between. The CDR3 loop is CAISESDPGAGGNEKLFF. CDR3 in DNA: TGTGCCATCAGTGAGTCGGATCCGGGGGCAGGTGGAAATGAAAAACTGTTTTTT.

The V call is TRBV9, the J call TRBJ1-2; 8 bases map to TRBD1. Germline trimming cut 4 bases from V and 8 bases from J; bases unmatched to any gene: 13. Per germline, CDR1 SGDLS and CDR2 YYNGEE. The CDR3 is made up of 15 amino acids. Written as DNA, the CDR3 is TGTGCCAGCAGCCAAGGGGTGGACAGGGTGGAAGGCTACACCTTC. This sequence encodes CASSQGVDRVEGYTF.

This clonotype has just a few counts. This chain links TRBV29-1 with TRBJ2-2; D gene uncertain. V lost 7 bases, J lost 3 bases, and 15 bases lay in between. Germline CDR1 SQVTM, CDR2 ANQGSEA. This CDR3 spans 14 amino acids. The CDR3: CSARTETYTGELFF. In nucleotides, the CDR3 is TGCAGCGCCAGGACCGAAACATACACCGGGGAGCTGTTTTTT.

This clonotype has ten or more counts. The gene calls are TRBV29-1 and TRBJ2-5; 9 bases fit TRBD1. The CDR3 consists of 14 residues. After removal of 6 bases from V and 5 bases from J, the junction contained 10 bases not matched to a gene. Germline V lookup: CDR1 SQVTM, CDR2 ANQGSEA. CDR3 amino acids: CSVGGTGTGETQYF. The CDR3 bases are TGCAGCGTGGGGGGGACAGGGACGGGGGAGACCCAGTACTTC. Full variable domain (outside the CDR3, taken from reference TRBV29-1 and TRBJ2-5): SAVISQKPSRDICQRGTSLTIQCQVDSQVTMMFWYRQQPGQSLTLIATANQGSEATYESGFVIDKFPISRPNLTFSTLTVSNMSPEDSSIYLCSVGGTGTGETQYFGPGTRLLVL.

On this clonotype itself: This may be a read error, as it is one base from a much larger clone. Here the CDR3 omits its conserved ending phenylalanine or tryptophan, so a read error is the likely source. This chain's CDR3 is CSVLQGENTEAFL. CDR3 coding DNA: TGCAGCGTTTTGCAGGGGGAGAACACTGAAGCTTTCCTT. V and J are TRBV29-1 and TRBJ1-1; 7 nucleotides align to TRBD1. Trimming at V came to 5 bases and at J to 1 base, leaving 4 bases not matched to a gene. CDR1 is SQVTM, CDR2 ANQGSEA, per germline. The CDR3 has 13 residues.

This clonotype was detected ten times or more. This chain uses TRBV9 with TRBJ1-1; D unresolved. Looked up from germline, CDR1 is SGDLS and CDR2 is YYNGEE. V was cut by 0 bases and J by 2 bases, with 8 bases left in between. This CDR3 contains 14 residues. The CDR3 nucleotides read TGTGCCAGCAGCGTAGCCCCGACCAACACTGAAGCTTTCTTT. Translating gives CASSVAPTNTEAFF.

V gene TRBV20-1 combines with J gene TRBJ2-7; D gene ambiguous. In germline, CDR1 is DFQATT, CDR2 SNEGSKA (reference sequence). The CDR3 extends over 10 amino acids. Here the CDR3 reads CRETPYEQYF. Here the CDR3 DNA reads TGCAGAGAGACTCCGTACGAGCAGTACTTC.

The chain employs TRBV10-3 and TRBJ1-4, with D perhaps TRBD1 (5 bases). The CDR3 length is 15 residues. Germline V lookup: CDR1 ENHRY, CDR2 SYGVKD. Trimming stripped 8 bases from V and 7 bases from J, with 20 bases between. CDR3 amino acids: CAIGRGEVGSEKLFF. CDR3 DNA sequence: TGTGCCATCGGGCGAGGGGAAGTCGGAAGTGAAAAACTGTTTTTT.

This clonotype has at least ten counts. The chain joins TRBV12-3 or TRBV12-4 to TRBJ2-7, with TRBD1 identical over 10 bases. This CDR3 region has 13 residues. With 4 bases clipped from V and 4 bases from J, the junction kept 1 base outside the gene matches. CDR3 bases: TGTGCCAGCAGTTGGACAGGGGGATACGAGCAGTACTTC. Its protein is CASSWTGGYEQYF.

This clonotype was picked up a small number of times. The CDR3 nucleotides are TGCGCCAGCAGCTTGTGGGACTCAGGGGCCTCCATGAACACTGAAGCTTTCTTT. It codes for CASSLWDSGASMNTEAFF. The chain combines TRBV5-1 with TRBJ1-1; the D gene is possibly TRBD1 (6 bases). The germline CDR1 and CDR2 sequences are SGHRS and YFSETQ. The V end was cut by 1 base, the J end by 0 bases, with 19 bases between. The length of the CDR3 is 18 residues.

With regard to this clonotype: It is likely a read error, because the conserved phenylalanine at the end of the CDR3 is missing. The CDR3 spells CASTLGVQMSNQPQHS. The DNA of the CDR3 is TGTGCCAGTACCCTAGGGGTACAGATGAGCAATCAGCCCCAGCATTCT. The chain carries TRBV19 and TRBJ1-5, with a tentative D call TRBD1 (5 bases). The V end was cut by 7 bases, the J end by 1 base, with 17 bases between. The CDR3 spans 16 residues. The V gene's germline CDR1 is LNHDA and CDR2 SQIVND (reference sequence).

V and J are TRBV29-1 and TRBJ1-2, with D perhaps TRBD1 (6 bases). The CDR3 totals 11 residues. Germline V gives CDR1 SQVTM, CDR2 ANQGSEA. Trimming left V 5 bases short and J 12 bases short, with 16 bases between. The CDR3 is CSVKTGTGNTF. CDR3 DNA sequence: TGCAGCGTTAAGACAGGCACTGGAAACACCTTC.